This record covers a single T cell receptor beta chain. This sample was included in a study of blood T cell repertoires in COVID-19. Whole-study context: The United States, Italy and Spain supplied acute and convalescent COVID-19 samples.

In terms of age and location, participants ranged from roughly 18 to 100 years and lived in under 30 US areas. Participant-reported clinical history was the basis for cohort assignment. Each recovered donor of Cohort 3 presented with two negative PCRs, clearance, or symptom resolution. Assay: immunoSEQ multiplex PCR; the TCRdb copy retains only in-frame clones and omits some. This sample has under 350,000 clones; roughly 86% occur once, and the top ten carry around 2.4%. This sequence was found in a woman younger than 35 who had recovered from COVID-19. Material for sequencing was PBMCs or T cells enriched from blood (not recorded which).

The DNA for the CDR3 is TGTGCCAGCTCACCACGGGACAGTGTGGAAAAACTGTTTTTT. As protein: CASSPRDSVEKLFF. This rearrangement joins TRBV18 to TRBJ1-4; 7 nucleotides align to TRBD1. The CDR3 spans 14 residues. Germline trimming cut 1 base from V and 8 bases from J; bases unmatched to any gene: 4. The V gene's germline CDR1 is KGHSH and CDR2 LQKENI.